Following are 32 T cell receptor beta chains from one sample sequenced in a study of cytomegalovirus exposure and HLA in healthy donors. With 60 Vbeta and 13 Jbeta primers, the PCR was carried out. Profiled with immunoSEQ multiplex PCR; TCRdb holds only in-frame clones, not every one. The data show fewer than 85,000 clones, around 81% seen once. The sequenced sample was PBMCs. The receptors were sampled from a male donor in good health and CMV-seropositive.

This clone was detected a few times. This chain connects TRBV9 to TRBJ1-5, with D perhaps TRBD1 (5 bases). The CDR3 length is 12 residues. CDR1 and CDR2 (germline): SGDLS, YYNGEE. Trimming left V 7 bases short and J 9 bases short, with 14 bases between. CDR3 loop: CASGPSGGPQHF. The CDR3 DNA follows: TGTGCCAGCGGCCCTTCCGGGGGGCCCCAGCATTTT.

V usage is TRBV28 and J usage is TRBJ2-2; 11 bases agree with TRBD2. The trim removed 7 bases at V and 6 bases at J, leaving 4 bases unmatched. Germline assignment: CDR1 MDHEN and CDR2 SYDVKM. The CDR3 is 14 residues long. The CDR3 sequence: CASTLTSGAGELFF. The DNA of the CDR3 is TGTGCCAGCACCCTGACTAGCGGGGCCGGGGAGCTGTTTTTT.

In nucleotides, the CDR3 is TGTGCCAGCAGCCCCCGACAGAAAACCGGGGAGCTGTTTTTT. It is translated as CASSPRQKTGELFF. This chain uses TRBV11-3 with TRBJ2-2; TRBD1 might be the D (5 bases). The germline CDR1 and CDR2 sequences are SGHNT and YENEEA. The CDR3 is 14 amino acids. Trimming left V 5 bases short and J 5 bases short, with 12 bases between.

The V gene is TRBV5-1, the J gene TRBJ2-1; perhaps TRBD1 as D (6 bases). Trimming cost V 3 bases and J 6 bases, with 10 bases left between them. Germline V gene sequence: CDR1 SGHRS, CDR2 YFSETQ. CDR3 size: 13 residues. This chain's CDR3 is CASSSGRGNEQFF. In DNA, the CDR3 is TGCGCCAGCAGCTCGGGCAGGGGCAATGAGCAGTTCTTC.

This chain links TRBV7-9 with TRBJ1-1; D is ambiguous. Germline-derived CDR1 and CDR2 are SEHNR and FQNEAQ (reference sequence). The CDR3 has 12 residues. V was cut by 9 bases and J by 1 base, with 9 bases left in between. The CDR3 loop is CARDTRNTEAFF. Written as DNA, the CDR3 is TGTGCCAGAGACACCCGGAACACTGAAGCTTTCTTT.

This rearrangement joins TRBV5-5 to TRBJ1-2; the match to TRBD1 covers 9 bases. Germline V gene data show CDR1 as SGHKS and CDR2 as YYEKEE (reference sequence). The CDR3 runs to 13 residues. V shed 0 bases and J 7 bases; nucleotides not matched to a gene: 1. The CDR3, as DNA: TGTGCCAGCAGCTTGGGACAGGGGGTTGGCTACACCTTC. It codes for CASSLGQGVGYTF.

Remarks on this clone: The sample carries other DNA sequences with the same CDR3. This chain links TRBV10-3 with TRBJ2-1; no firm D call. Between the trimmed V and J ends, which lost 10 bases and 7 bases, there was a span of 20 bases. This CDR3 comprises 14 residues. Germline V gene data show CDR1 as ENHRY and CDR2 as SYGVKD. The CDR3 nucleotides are TGTGCCACTGTGACTGACTCTCCTACTAATGAGCAGTTCTTC. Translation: CATVTDSPTNEQFF.

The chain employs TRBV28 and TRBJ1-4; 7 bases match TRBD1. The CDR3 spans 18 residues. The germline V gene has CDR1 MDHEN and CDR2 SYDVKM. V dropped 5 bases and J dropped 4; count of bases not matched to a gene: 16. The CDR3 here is CASSVPMVGGEGNEKLFF. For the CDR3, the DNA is TGTGCCAGCAGTGTCCCCATGGTAGGGGGCGAGGGTAATGAAAAACTGTTTTTT.

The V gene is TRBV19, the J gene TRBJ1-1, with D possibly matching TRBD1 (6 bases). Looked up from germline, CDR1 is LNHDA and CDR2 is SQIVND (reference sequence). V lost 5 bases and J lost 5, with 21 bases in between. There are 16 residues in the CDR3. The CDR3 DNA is TGTGCCAGTAGTCAGGTCCCCGGCGTAAGGGGGACTGAAGCTTTCTTT. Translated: CASSQVPGVRGTEAFF.

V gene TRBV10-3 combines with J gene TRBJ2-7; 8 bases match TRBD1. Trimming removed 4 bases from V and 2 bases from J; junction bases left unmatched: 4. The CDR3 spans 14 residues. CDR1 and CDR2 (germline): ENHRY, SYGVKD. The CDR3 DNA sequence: TGTGCCATCAGTGGACAGGGGCGAACCTACGAGCAGTACTTC. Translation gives CAISGQGRTYEQYF.

For the CDR3, the DNA is TGCGCCAGCAGTGAGGGAGGGAACGGCTACACCTTC. It codes for CASSEGGNGYTF. This chain links TRBV10-2 with TRBJ1-2, with D uncertain. The CDR3 spans 12 residues. Looked up from germline, CDR1 is WSHSY and CDR2 is SAAADI. Trimming shortened V by 2 bases and J by 8 bases, and 9 bases separated the two germline ends.

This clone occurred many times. DNA of the CDR3: TGTGCCAGCAGCCAAGAAAGCGGGACTGGGGCCAACGTCCTGACTTTC. Translation: CASSQESGTGANVLTF. This chain joins TRBV4-2 and TRBJ2-6, with 7 bases matching TRBD2. The CDR3 consists of 16 residues. Trimming at V came to 0 bases and at J to 2 bases, leaving 1 base not matched to a gene. Germline V gene lookup returns CDR1 LGHNA and CDR2 YNFKEQ.

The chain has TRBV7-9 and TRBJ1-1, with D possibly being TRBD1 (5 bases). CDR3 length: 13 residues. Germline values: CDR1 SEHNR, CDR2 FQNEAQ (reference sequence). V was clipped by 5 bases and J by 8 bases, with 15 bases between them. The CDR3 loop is CASSTYRSAEAFF. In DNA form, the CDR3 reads TGTGCCAGCAGCACTTACAGGAGCGCCGAAGCTTTCTTT. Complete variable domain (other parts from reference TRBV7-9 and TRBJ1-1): DTGVSQNPRHKITKRGQNVTFRCDPISEHNRLYWYRQTLGQGPEFLTYFQNEAQLEKSRLLSDRFSAERPKGSFSTLEIQRTEQGDSAMYLCASSTYRSAEAFFGQGTRLTVV.

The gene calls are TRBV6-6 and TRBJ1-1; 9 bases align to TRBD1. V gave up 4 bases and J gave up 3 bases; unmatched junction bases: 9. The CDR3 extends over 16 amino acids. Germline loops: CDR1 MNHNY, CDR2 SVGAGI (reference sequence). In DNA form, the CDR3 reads TGTGCCAGCAGTTCCGAGACAGGGGGAGCCTACACTGAAGCTTTCTTT. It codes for CASSSETGGAYTEAFF.

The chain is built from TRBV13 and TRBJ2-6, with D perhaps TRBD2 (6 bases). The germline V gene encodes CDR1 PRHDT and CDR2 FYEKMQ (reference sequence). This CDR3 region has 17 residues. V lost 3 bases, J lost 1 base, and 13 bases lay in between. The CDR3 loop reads CASSFQRAASGANVLTF. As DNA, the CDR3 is TGTGCCAGCAGCTTTCAGCGGGCCGCGTCTGGGGCCAACGTCCTGACTTTC.

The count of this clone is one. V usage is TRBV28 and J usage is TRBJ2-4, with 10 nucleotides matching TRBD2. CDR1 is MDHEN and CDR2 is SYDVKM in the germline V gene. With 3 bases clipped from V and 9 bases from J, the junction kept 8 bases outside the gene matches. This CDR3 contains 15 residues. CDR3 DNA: TGTGCCAGCAGTTTCTTAGCGGGAGGCGTGAGCATTCAGTACTTC. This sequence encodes CASSFLAGGVSIQYF.

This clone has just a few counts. As DNA, the CDR3 is TGTGCCAGCAGCCAAGAGGGGGGTGGGAGTGGCTACGAGCAGTACTTC. This gives the protein CASSQEGGGSGYEQYF. The chain joins TRBV4-2 to TRBJ2-7, with D possibly matching TRBD2 (6 bases). The germline V gene encodes CDR1 LGHNA and CDR2 YNFKEQ. V was pared by 0 bases and J by 3 bases, with 15 bases between. This CDR3 spans 16 amino acids.

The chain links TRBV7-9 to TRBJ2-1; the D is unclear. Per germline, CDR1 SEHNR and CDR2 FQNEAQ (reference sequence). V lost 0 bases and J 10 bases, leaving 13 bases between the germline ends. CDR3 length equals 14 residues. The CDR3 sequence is CASSLAGDPSEQFF. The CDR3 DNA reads TGTGCCAGCAGCTTAGCCGGAGACCCGTCCGAGCAGTTCTTC.

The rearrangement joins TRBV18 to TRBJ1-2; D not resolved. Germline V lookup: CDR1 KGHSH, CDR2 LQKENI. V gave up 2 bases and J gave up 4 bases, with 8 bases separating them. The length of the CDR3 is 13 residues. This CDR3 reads CASSPDGTYGYTF. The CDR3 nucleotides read TGTGCCAGCTCACCAGATGGCACCTATGGCTACACCTTC.

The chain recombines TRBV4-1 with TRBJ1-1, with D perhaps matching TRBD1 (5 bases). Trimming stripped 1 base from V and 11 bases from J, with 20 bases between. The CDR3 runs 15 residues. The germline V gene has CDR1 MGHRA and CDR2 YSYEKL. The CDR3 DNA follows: TGCGCCAGCAGCCAAGGGGGCGGTTCGGGGGTTGCTGCTTTCTTT. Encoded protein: CASSQGGGSGVAAFF.

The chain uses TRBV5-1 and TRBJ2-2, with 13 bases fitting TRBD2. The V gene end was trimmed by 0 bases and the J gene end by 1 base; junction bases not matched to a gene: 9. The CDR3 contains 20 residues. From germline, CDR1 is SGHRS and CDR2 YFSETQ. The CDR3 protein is CASSLGAGTSGTLNTGELFF. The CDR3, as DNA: TGCGCCAGCAGCTTGGGGGCCGGGACTAGCGGGACTCTGAACACCGGGGAGCTGTTTTTT.

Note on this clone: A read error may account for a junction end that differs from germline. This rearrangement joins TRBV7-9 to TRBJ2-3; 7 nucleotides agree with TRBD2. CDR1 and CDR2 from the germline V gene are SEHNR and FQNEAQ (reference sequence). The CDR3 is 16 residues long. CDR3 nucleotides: TGTTCCAGCAGCTTACTCCGAGCGGGAATCGCAGATACGCAGTATTTT. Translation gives CSSSLLRAGIADTQYF.

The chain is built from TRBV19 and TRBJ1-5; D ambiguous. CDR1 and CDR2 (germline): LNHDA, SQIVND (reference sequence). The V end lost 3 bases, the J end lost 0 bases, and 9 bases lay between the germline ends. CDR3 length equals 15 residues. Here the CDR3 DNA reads TGTGCCAGTAGTATTCGAGCAAATAGCAATCAGCCCCAGCATTTT. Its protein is CASSIRANSNQPQHF.

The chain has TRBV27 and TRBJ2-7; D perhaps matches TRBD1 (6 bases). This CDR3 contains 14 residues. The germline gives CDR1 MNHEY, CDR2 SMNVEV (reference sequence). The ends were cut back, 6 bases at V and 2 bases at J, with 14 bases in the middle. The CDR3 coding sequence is TGTGCCAGCAGGAGGGGGAGAGGCACCTACGAGCAGTACTTC. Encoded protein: CASRRGRGTYEQYF.

The CDR3 is CASRGDRGTPYEQYF. DNA of the CDR3: TGTGCCAGCAGGGGGGACAGGGGAACCCCCTACGAGCAGTACTTC. The chain combines TRBV6-5 with TRBJ2-7; 10 bases line up with TRBD1. This CDR3 is built from 15 residues. Trimming at V came to 6 bases and at J to 2 bases, leaving 7 bases not matched to a gene. Germline CDR1 reads MNHEY; CDR2 reads SVGAGI.

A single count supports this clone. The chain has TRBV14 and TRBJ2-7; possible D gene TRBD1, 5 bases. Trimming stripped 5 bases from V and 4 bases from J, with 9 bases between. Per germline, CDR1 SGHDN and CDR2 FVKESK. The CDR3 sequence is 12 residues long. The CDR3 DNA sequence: TGTGCCAGCAGCGCTCAGGGTTACGAGCAGTACTTC. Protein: CASSAQGYEQYF.

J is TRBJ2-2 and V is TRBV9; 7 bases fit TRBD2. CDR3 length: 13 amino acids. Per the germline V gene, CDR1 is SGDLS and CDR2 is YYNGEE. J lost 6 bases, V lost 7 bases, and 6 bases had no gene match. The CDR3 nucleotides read TGTGCCAGCTCCCGCGGGAGCTCCGGGGAGCTGTTTTTT. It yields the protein CASSRGSSGELFF.

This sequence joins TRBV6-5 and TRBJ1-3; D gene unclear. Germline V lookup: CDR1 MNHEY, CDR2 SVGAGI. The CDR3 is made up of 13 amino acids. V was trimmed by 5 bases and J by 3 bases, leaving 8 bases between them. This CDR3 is CASSPSFGNTIYF. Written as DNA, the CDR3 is TGTGCCAGCAGTCCCTCTTTTGGAAACACCATATATTTT.

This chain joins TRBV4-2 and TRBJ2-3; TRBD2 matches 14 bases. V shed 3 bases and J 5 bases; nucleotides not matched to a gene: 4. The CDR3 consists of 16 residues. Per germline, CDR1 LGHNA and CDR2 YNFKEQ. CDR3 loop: CASSQGTSGSGDTQYF. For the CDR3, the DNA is TGTGCCAGCAGCCAGGGGACTAGCGGGAGTGGAGATACGCAGTATTTT.

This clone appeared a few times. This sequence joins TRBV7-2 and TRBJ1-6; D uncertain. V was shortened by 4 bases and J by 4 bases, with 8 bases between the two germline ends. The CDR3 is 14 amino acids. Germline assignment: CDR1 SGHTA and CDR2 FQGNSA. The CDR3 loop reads CASSYSGYNSPLHF. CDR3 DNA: TGTGCCAGCAGCTACTCCGGGTATAATTCACCCCTCCACTTT.

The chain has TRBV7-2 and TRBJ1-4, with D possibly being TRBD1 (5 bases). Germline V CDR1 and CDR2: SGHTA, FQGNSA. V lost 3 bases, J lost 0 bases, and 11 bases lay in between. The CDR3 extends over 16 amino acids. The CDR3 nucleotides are TGTGCCAGCAGCTTCCGACAGAGTGCAACTAATGAAAAACTGTTTTTT. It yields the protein CASSFRQSATNEKLFF.

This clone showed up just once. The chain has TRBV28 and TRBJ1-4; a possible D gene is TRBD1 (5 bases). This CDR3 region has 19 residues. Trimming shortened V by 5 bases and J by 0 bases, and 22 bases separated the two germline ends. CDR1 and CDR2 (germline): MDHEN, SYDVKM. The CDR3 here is CASSPLDAGTFSTNEKLFF. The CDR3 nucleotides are TGTGCCAGCAGTCCGCTAGATGCCGGGACTTTTTCAACTAATGAAAAACTGTTTTTT.